A selection of T cell receptor beta chains follows, all from one sample in a study of cytomegalovirus exposure and HLA in healthy donors. TCRdb keeps only in-frame clones here, not all; method: immunoSEQ multiplex PCR. The table shows 200,000 to 250,000 clones, with approximately 88% occurring only once. Sequenced material: PBMCs. The receptors were sampled from a woman in her 30s in good health and CMV-seropositive. CDR3s leave out the opening cysteine and the closing phenylalanine or tryptophan. D genes are given only for firm matches. Expanded clones get a size class; other rows say once, few or many, or leave the size out.

>13|-|-|TRBV9|TRBJ1-2
ASSPPGAVNYGYT
>12|-|-|TRBV18|TRBJ1-4
ASSPGQSQEKLF
>12|-|-|TRBV7-9|TRBJ1-1
ASSLGTANTEAF
>12|-|-|TRBV7-7|TRBJ1-1
ASSFTGKSTEAF
>11|-|-|TRBV6-5|TRBJ1-2
ASSPNINYGYT
>15|-|-|TRBV11-3|TRBJ2-1
ASSFRSGLDSYNEQF
>13|-|-|TRBV27|TRBJ1-2
ASSLSTTFDYGYT
>9|-|-|TRBV29-1|TRBJ2-2
SVEGGSQLF
>11|-|-|TRBV6-1|TRBJ1-1
ASNRATNTEAF
>13|once|-|TRBV7-2|TRBJ1-5
ASSRTDYSNQPQH
>11|few|TRBD1|TRBV6-1|TRBJ1-2
ASRLGQGDGYT
>11|-|-|TRBV6-1|TRBJ2-7
ASRPTDSYEQY
>9|once|-|TRBV28|TRBJ2-1
ASRRGAEQF
>13|-|TRBD2|TRBV7-8|TRBJ2-7
ASSLVTGGTGEQY
>12|-|-|TRBV7-9|TRBJ2-2
ASKPRWNTGELF
>13|-|-|TRBV2|TRBJ1-3
ASSENGQAGNTIY
>16|-|-|TRBV4-1|TRBJ2-7
ASSQDNTLGGAGYEQY
>14|-|-|TRBV6-1|TRBJ2-7
ASSEVPPGYTYEQY
>10|once|-|TRBV2|TRBJ2-3
ASSWGEDTQY
>13|-|-|TRBV6-1|TRBJ2-1
ASSEWGTPYNEQF
>13|-|-|TRBV4-3|TRBJ1-2
ASSPTQGAAYGYT
>12|-|-|TRBV7-2|TRBJ1-5
ASSLWRGNQPQH
>13|-|TRBD2|TRBV28|TRBJ2-7
ASSPWTSVTYEQY
>12|-|TRBD1|TRBV7-9|TRBJ1-1
ASSLTGGGTEAF
>11|-|-|TRBV29-1|TRBJ2-7
SALREDSYEQY
>13|-|TRBD1|TRBV5-6|TRBJ2-7
ASSLDGTGLYEQY
>11|few|-|TRBV10-3|TRBJ2-1
AISAGDEGEQF
>10|-|-|TRBV2|TRBJ1-1
ASSEGYTEAF
>11|-|-|TRBV11-2|TRBJ2-5
ASSFTGQETQY
>13|-|TRBD2|TRBV6-1|TRBJ2-1
ASSDLAGGYNEQF
>13|few|TRBD2|TRBV14|TRBJ2-7
ASSQDASGSYEQY
>14|-|-|TRBV27|TRBJ2-7
ASSLSGGDFSYEQY
>12|-|-|TRBV6-5|TRBJ1-2
ASGGRFEYYGYT
>10|-|-|TRBV11-3|TRBJ1-1
ASSPGGGEAF
>12|few|-|TRBV10-1|TRBJ1-1
ASSEGHRTHAAF
>11|-|-|TRBV5-4|TRBJ2-7
ASSPPTGDEQY
>13|-|-|TRBV9|TRBJ2-7
ASSSTKTSSGEQY
>13|-|TRBD1|TRBV5-1|TRBJ2-7
ASSHYKDRSVEQY
>14|-|TRBD2|TRBV30|TRBJ2-7
AWSPPGLAGTHEQY